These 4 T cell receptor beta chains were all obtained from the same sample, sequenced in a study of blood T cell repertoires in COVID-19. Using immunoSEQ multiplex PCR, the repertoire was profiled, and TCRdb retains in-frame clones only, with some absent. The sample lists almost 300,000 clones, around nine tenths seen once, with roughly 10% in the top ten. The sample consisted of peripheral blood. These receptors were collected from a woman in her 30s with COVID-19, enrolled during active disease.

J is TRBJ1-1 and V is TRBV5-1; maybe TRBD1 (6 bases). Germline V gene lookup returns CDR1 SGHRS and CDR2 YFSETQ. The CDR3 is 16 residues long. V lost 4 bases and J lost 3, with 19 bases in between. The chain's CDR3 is CASSLGAGVEDTEAFF. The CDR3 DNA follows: TGCGCCAGCAGCCTGGGGGCGGGGGTGGAAGACACTGAAGCTTTCTTT.

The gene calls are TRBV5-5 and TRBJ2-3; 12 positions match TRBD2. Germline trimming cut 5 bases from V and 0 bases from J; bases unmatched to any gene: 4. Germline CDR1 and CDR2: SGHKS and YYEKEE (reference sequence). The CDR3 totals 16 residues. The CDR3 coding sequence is TGTGCCAGCAGGATAACTAGCGGGGGGAGCACAGATACGCAGTATTTT. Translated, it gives CASRITSGGSTDTQYF.

This CDR3 is CASSLLFSGGRGWQFF. As DNA, the CDR3 is TGTGCCAGCAGTCTCCTTTTTAGCGGGGGCCGGGGTTGGCAGTTCTTC. The rearrangement links TRBV27 to TRBJ2-1, with TRBD2 matching 9 bases. The CDR3 has 16 amino acids. The V gene end was trimmed by 5 bases and the J gene end by 12 bases; junction bases not matched to a gene: 17. The germline V gene has CDR1 MNHEY and CDR2 SMNVEV (reference sequence).

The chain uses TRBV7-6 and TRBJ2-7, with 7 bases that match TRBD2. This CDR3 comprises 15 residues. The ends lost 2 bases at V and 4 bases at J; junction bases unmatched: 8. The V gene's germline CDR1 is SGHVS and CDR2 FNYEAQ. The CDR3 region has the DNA TGTGCCAGCAGCTTATGGGCTAGCGGTGGGTACGAGCAGTACTTC. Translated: CASSLWASGGYEQYF.